This T cell receptor beta chain was sequenced for a study of T cell clonality in common variable immunodeficiency. With V trimmed by 4 bases and J by 4 bases, 4 bases remained unmatched. Germline V gives CDR1 SGHDT, CDR2 YYEEEE. The CDR3 spans 13 residues. Patients and controls were mostly of Caucasian heritage. The sample holds many counts of this clone. Its cognate antigen is unknown. Read data end 3 residues before the CDR3 end; the end is taken from the germline J gene. Data came from immunoSEQ multiplex PCR; TCRdb stores just in-frame clones and leaves some out. This sample carries roughly 29,000 clones, none of them present only once. Study outcomes and limitations: CVID subjects shared fewer TCRbeta clones than healthy controls did. Common variable immunodeficiency TCR beta sequences reportedly had fewer deletions and N-nucleotide insertions. CVID subjects had higher TCRbeta clonality than healthy controls, most marked in about a third.

Input material: peripheral blood mononuclear cells. The sequence came from a human donor with common variable immunodeficiency. The chain combines TRBV5-6 with TRBJ1-1; the match to TRBD1 covers 7 bases. The sequenced CDR3 bases are TGTGCCAGCAGCCCGGGACAGCTCACTGAA. Its translation: CASSPGQLTE. In full, the CDR3 reads CASSPGQLTEAFF.